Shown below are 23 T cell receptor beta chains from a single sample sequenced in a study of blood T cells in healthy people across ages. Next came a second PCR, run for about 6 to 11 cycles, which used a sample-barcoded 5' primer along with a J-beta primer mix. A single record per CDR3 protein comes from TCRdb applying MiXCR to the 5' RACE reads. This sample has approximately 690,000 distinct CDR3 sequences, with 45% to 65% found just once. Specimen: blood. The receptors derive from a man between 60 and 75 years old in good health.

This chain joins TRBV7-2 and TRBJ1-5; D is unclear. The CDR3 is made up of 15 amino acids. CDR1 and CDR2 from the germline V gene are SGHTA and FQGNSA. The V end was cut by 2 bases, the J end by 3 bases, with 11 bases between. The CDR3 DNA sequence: TGTGCCAGCAGCTTACTTCCGAACCCCAATCAGCCCCAGCATTTT. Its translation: CASSLLPNPNQPQHF.

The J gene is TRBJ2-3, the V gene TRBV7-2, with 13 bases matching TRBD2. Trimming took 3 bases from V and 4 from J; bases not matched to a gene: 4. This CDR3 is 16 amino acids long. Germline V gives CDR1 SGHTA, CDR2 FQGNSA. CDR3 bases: TGTGCCAGCAGCTTTCGACTAGCGGGGGGTTCAGATACGCAGTATTTT. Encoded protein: CASSFRLAGGSDTQYF.

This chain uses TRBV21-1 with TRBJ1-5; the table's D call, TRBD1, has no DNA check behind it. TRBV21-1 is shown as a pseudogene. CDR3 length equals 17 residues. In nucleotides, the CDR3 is TGTGCCAGCAGCAAAGCAGGCAGGGGATATAGCAATCAGCCCCAGCATTTT. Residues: CASSKAGRGYSNQPQHF.

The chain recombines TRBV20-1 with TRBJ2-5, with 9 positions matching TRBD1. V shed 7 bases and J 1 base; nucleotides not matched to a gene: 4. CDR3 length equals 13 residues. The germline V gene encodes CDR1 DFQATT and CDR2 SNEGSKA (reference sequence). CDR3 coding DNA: TGCAGTGTCGAGGGACAGGGCCAAGAGACCCAGTACTTC. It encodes CSVEGQGQETQYF.

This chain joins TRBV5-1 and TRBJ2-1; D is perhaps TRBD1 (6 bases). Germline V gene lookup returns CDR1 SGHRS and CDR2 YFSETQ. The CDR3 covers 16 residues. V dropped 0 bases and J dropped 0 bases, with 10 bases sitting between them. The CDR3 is CASSLEGVPSYNEQFF. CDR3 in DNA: TGCGCCAGCAGCTTGGAGGGGGTCCCCTCCTACAATGAGCAGTTCTTC. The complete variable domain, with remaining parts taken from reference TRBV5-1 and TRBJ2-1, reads KAGVTQTPRYLIKTRGQQVTLSCSPISGHRSVSWYQQTPGQGLQFLFEYFSETQRNKGNFPGRFSGRQFSNSRSEMNVSTLELGDSALYLCASSLEGVPSYNEQFFGPGTRLTVL.

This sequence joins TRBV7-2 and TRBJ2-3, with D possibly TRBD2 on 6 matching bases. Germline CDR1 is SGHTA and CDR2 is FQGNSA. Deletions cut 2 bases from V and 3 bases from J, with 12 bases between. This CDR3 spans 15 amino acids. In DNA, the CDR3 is TGTGCCAGCAGCTTACCTAAGGGGAGGACAGATACGCAGTATTTT. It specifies CASSLPKGRTDTQYF. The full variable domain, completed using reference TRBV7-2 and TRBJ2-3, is GAGVSQSPSNKVTEKGKDVELRCDPISGHTALYWYRQSLGQGLEFLIYFQGNSAPDKSGLPSDRFSAERTGGSVSTLTIQRTQQEDSAVYLCASSLPKGRTDTQYFGPGTRLTVL.

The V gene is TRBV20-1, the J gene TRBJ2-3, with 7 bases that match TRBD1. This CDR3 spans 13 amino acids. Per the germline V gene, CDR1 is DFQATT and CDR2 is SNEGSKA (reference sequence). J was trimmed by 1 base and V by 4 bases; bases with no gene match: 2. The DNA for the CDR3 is TGCAGTGCTACCGACAGGGGCACAGATACGCAGTATTTT. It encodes CSATDRGTDTQYF.

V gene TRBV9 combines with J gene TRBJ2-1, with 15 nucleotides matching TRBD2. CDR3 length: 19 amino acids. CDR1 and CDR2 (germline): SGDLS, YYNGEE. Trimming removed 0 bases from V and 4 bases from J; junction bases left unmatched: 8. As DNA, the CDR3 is TGTGCCAGCAGCGTAGGGACTAGCGGGGGGGCCGTTGTTTACAATGAGCAGTTCTTC. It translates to CASSVGTSGGAVVYNEQFF.

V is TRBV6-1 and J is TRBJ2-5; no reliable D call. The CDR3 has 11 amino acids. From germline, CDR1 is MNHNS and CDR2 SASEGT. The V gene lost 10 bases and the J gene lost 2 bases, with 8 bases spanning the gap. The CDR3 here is CATAFQETQYF. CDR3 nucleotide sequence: TGTGCCACGGCATTTCAAGAGACCCAGTACTTC.

DNA of the CDR3: TGTGCCAGCAGAGCCGGGACGGCGAACACCGGGGAGCTGTTTTTT. Protein product: CASRAGTANTGELFF. The chain couples TRBV6-1 to TRBJ2-2, with D tentatively TRBD1 or TRBD2 (5 bases each). V shed 6 bases and J shed 0 bases, with 11 bases lying between them. The CDR3 covers 15 residues. The germline gives CDR1 MNHNS, CDR2 SASEGT.

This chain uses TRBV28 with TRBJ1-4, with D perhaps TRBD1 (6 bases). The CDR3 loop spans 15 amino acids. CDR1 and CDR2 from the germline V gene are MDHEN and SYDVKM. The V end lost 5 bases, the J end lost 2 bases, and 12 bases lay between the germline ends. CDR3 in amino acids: CASSPHRVTNEKLFF. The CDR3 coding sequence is TGTGCCAGCAGTCCTCACAGGGTGACTAATGAAAAACTGTTTTTT.

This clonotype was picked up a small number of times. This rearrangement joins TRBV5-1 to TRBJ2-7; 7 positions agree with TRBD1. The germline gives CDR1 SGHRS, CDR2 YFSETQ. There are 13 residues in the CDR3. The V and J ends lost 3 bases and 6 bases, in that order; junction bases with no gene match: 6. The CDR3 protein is CASSCLRGREQYF. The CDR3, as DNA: TGCGCCAGCAGCTGCCTTAGGGGGCGCGAGCAGTACTTC.

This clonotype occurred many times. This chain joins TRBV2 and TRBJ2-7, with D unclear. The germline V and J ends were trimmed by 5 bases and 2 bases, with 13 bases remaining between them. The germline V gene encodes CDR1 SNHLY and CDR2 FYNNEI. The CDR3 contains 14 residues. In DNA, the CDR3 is TGTGCCAGCAGTCTGGAAGGTTCAACCTACGAGCAGTACTTC. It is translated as CASSLEGSTYEQYF.

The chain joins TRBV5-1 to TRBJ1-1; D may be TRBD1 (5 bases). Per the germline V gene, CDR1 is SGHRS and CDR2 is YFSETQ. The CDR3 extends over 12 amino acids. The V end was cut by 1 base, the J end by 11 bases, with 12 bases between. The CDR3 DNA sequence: TGCGCCAGCAGCTTGCGGGGCCCCAGGGCTTTCTTT. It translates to CASSLRGPRAFF.

The CDR3 protein is CSARPMTGPDTQYF. In DNA, the CDR3 is TGCAGTGCTAGACCTATGACAGGGCCGGATACGCAGTATTTT. This chain joins TRBV20-1 and TRBJ2-3, with 7 bases lining up with TRBD1. The germline V gene has CDR1 DFQATT and CDR2 SNEGSKA (reference sequence). V was clipped by 2 bases and J by 6 bases; unmatched bases: 8. The CDR3 spans 14 residues.

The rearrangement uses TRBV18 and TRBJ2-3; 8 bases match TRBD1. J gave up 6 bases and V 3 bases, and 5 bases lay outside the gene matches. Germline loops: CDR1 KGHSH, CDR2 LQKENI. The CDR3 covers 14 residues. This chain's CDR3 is CASSPRQGRDTQYF. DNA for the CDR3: TGTGCCAGCTCACCCCGACAGGGGCGGGATACGCAGTATTTT.

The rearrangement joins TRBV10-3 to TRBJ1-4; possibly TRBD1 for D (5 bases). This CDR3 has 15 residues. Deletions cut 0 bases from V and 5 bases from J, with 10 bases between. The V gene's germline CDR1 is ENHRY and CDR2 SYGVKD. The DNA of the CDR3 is TGTGCCATCAGTGAGTCCGGGGGAGAAAATGAAAAACTGTTTTTT. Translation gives CAISESGGENEKLFF.

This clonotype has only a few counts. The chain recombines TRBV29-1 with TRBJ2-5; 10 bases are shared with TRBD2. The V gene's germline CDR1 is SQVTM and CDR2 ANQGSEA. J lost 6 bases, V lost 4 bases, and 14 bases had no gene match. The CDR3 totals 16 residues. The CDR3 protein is CSVGSLAGTGMKTQYF. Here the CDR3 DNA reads TGCAGCGTTGGTTCACTAGCGGGGACTGGAATGAAGACCCAGTACTTC.

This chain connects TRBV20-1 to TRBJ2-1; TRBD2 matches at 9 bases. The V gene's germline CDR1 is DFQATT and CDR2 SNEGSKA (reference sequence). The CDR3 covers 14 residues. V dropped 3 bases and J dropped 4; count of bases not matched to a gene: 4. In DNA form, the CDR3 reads TGCAGTGCTAGCGGGGCGGGGGGGTACAATGAGCAGTTCTTC. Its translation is CSASGAGGYNEQFF.

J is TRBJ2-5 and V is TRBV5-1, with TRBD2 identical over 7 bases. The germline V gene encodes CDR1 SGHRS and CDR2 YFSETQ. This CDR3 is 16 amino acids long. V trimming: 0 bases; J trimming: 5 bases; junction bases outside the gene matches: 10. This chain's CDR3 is CASSLVLAETGETQYF. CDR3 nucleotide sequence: TGCGCCAGCAGCTTGGTCCTAGCGGAGACTGGGGAGACCCAGTACTTC. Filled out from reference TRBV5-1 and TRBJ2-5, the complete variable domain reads KAGVTQTPRYLIKTRGQQVTLSCSPISGHRSVSWYQQTPGQGLQFLFEYFSETQRNKGNFPGRFSGRQFSNSRSEMNVSTLELGDSALYLCASSLVLAETGETQYFGPGTRLLVL.

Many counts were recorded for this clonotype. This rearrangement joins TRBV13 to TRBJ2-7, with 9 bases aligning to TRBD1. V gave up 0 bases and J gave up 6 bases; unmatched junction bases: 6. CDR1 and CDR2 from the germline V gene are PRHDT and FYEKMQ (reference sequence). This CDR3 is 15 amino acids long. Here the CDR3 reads CASSLGGTGMPEQYF. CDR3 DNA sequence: TGTGCCAGCAGCTTAGGTGGGACAGGGATGCCCGAGCAGTACTTC.

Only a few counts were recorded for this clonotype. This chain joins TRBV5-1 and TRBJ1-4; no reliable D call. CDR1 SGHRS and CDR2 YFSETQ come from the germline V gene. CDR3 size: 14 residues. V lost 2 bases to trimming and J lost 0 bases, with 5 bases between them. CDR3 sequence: CASSFAATNEKLFF. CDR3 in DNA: TGCGCCAGCAGCTTTGCCGCAACTAATGAAAAACTGTTTTTT.

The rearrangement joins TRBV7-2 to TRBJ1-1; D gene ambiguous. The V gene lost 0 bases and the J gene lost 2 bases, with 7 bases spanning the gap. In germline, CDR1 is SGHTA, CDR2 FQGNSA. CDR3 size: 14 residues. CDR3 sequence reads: CASSLAWANTEAFF. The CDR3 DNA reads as TGTGCCAGCAGCTTAGCGTGGGCCAACACTGAAGCTTTCTTT.